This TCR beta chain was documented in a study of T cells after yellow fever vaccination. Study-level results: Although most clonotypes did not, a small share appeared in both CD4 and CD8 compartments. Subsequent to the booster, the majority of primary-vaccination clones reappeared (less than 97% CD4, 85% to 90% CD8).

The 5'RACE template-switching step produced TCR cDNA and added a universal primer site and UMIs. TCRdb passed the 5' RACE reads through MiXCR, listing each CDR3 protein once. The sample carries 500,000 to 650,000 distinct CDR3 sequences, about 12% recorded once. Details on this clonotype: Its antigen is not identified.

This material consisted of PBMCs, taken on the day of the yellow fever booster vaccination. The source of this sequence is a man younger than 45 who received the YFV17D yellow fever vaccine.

CDR3 amino acids: CASSLFTLLDTQYF. The CDR3 DNA sequence: TGCGCCAGCAGCTTGTTTACACTTTTAGATACGCAGTATTTT. The chain employs TRBV5-1 and TRBJ2-3; D ambiguous. The germline gives CDR1 SGHRS, CDR2 YFSETQ. The CDR3 extends over 14 amino acids. Trimming stripped 1 base from V and 5 bases from J, with 11 bases between. Combining the CDR3 with reference TRBV5-1 and TRBJ2-3 gives the whole variable domain KAGVTQTPRYLIKTRGQQVTLSCSPISGHRSVSWYQQTPGQGLQFLFEYFSETQRNKGNFPGRFSGRQFSNSRSEMNVSTLELGDSALYLCASSLFTLLDTQYFGPGTRLTVL.